One sample yielded the 14 T cell receptor beta chains listed below, sequenced in a study of blood T cell repertoires in COVID-19. Repertoires were generated with immunoSEQ multiplex PCR, while TCRdb's copy carries only in-frame clones and drops some. The repertoire holds fewer than 500,000 clones, with approximately 90% as singletons. Specimen: peripheral blood. These TCRs come from a woman in her twenties or thirties with acute or convalescent COVID-19.

This clone occurred once. This rearrangement joins TRBV5-4 to TRBJ2-7; D is possibly TRBD2 (5 bases). This CDR3 region has 14 residues. The germline V gene has CDR1 SGHNT and CDR2 YYREEE (reference sequence). Trimming took off 4 bases at V and 0 bases at J, with 11 bases between the two ends. The CDR3 loop is CASSNGVSSYEQYF. Here the CDR3 DNA reads TGTGCCAGCAGCAACGGGGTTAGCTCCTACGAGCAGTACTTC.

The CDR3 DNA reads as TGTGCCAGTAGTCTGGGGGGGGACACAGATACGCAGTATTTT. Residues: CASSLGGDTDTQYF. The rearrangement joins TRBV19 to TRBJ2-3; 7 bases match TRBD2. Germline-derived CDR1 and CDR2 are LNHDA and SQIVND (reference sequence). The CDR3 sequence is 14 residues long. Trimming cost V 5 bases and J 2 bases; bases outside gene matches: 4.

The chain joins TRBV19 to TRBJ2-1, with 9 bases identical to TRBD1. J gave up 2 bases and V 9 bases, and 11 bases lay outside the gene matches. Per the germline V gene, CDR1 is LNHDA and CDR2 is SQIVND (reference sequence). This CDR3 spans 16 amino acids. The CDR3 protein is CASKDIGTGTYNEQFF. The CDR3 bases are TGTGCCAGCAAAGATATTGGGACAGGGACCTACAATGAGCAGTTCTTC.

The chain joins TRBV6-5 to TRBJ2-3, with a tentative D call TRBD2 (6 bases). Germline loops: CDR1 MNHEY, CDR2 SVGAGI. CDR3 length: 13 amino acids. Trimming removed 8 bases at V and 1 base at J, with 10 bases between. The CDR3 nucleotides read TGTGCCAGCGCTAAGCGGGGCACAGATACGCAGTATTTT. It encodes CASAKRGTDTQYF.

V is TRBV5-1 and J is TRBJ2-3; TRBD2 matches 9 bases. From germline, CDR1 is SGHRS and CDR2 YFSETQ. The CDR3 consists of 16 residues. Germline trimming cut 4 bases from V and 6 bases from J; bases unmatched to any gene: 12. CDR3 region: CASSPSSGVLSDTQYF. Written as DNA, the CDR3 is TGCGCCAGCAGCCCCTCTAGCGGGGTGCTCAGCGATACGCAGTATTTT.

The rearrangement links TRBV9 to TRBJ2-5; D is unclear. V was shortened by 4 bases and J by 5 bases, with 18 bases between the two germline ends. The CDR3 is 15 residues long. Germline assignment: CDR1 SGDLS and CDR2 YYNGEE. Here the CDR3 reads CASSLSSSWVETQYF. CDR3 coding DNA: TGTGCCAGCAGCCTGTCCTCTAGTTGGGTTGAGACCCAGTACTTC.

The chain recombines TRBV9 with TRBJ1-1; no clear D gene. Germline V gives CDR1 SGDLS, CDR2 YYNGEE. The CDR3 loop spans 13 amino acids. Trimming pared 0 bases from V and 11 bases from J, leaving 14 bases between. CDR3 bases: TGTGCCAGCAGCGTAGAGGGAGGCCCGGCGGCTTTCTTT. Residues: CASSVEGGPAAFF.

The chain couples TRBV5-1 to TRBJ1-5, with TRBD1 identical over 10 bases. Germline CDR1 reads SGHRS; CDR2 reads YFSETQ. Trimming at V came to 1 base and at J to 5 bases, leaving 3 bases not matched to a gene. The CDR3 is made up of 15 amino acids. The CDR3 nucleotides are TGCGCCAGCAGCTTGTCCGGGACAGGGGATCAGCCCCAGCATTTT. This codes for CASSLSGTGDQPQHF.

The chain has TRBV5-1 and TRBJ2-7; maybe TRBD1 (7 bases). The germline CDR1 and CDR2 sequences are SGHRS and YFSETQ. V dropped 5 bases and J dropped 6 bases, with 21 bases sitting between them. The CDR3 length is 15 residues. The CDR3 is CASSTRGRGIGEQYF. CDR3 DNA sequence: TGCGCCAGCAGTACAAGGGGGCGGGGAATTGGCGAGCAGTACTTC.

A few counts support this clone. The J gene is TRBJ2-1, the V gene TRBV10-1; D not certain. This CDR3 is built from 13 residues. Germline V gives CDR1 WNHNN, CDR2 SYGVQD (reference sequence). Trimming took 8 bases from V and 8 from J, leaving 16 bases between them. Here the CDR3 reads CASPEETVHEQFF. The CDR3 coding sequence is TGCGCCAGCCCCGAGGAGACGGTCCATGAGCAGTTCTTC.

V gene TRBV19 combines with J gene TRBJ2-1, with D perhaps TRBD1 (6 bases). V dropped 2 bases and J dropped 7 bases, with 6 bases sitting between them. Germline-derived CDR1 and CDR2 are LNHDA and SQIVND (reference sequence). The CDR3 covers 12 residues. The DNA for the CDR3 is TGTGCCAGTAGTATAAGGGGGAATGAGCAGTTCTTC. Translating it yields CASSIRGNEQFF.

This rearrangement joins TRBV23-1 to TRBJ1-1; 7 bases fit TRBD1. TRBV23-1 is an ORF, and what it does is uncertain. The length of the CDR3 is 13 residues. The trim removed 0 bases at V and 7 bases at J, leaving 2 bases unmatched. The DNA of the CDR3 is TGCGCCAGCAGTCAATCGACAGGGATTGAAGCTTTCTTT. Translated: CASSQSTGIEAFF.

The chain uses TRBV5-6 and TRBJ2-7; TRBD1 matches at 10 bases. Germline V gives CDR1 SGHDT, CDR2 YYEEEE. The CDR3 covers 14 residues. V lost 7 bases to trimming and J lost 4 bases; unmatched junction nucleotides: 8. This chain's CDR3 is CASAGRDRGYEQYF. CDR3 sequence (DNA): TGTGCCAGCGCAGGGAGGGACAGGGGATACGAGCAGTACTTC.

This sequence joins TRBV29-1 and TRBJ2-5; 12 nucleotides line up with TRBD1. Trimming at V came to 3 bases and at J to 6 bases, leaving 2 bases not matched to a gene. This CDR3 region has 13 residues. In germline, CDR1 is SQVTM, CDR2 ANQGSEA. CDR3 sequence (DNA): TGCAGCGTTGAGGGACAGGGGGCGAAGACCCAGTACTTC. Translated: CSVEGQGAKTQYF. Filled out from reference TRBV29-1 and TRBJ2-5, the complete variable domain reads SAVISQKPSRDICQRGTSLTIQCQVDSQVTMMFWYRQQPGQSLTLIATANQGSEATYESGFVIDKFPISRPNLTFSTLTVSNMSPEDSSIYLCSVEGQGAKTQYFGPGTRLLVL.